This TCR beta chain was profiled in a study of a mutant IDH1 vaccine in newly diagnosed glioma. Study in general: Radiotherapy, temozolomide, or both had been given previously, and both were given to most.

The CDR3 is made up of 18 amino acids. Unmatched junction bases numbered 18, after V lost 8 bases and J lost 9 bases. Germline loops: CDR1 MNHEY, CDR2 SMNVEV (reference sequence). Note on this clone: Antigen specificity is unknown.

Profiling relied on immunoSEQ multiplex PCR, and the TCRdb table lists in-frame clones only, not all of them. The sample lists tens of thousands of clones, about 86% seen once, with about 4.5% in the top ten. Time point in this sample: week 35, safety follow-up. Doses comprised 300 ug of mutant IDH1 20-mer peptide each, plus topical imiquimod. Study-wide points: Among top peripheral T cell clonotypes, changes seemed unrelated to pseudoprogression.

The sequence was collected from a woman aged 40 to 50 with glioma. Some clones in this sample may be carry-over from other donors' samples. This sample comprised PBMCs, obtained from a glioma patient whose treatment included an IDH1 peptide vaccine. V usage is TRBV27 and J usage is TRBJ2-2, with 13 positions matching TRBD2. Here the CDR3 reads CASGIPGRGLAGYWELFF. The CDR3 coding sequence is TGTGCCAGCGGGATACCGGGACGGGGACTAGCGGGATATTGGGAGCTGTTTTTT.